Sequencing of this T cell receptor (beta chain) was carried out in a study of blood T cell repertoires in COVID-19 (dated by TCRdb to the early 2020s). For the wider study: Samples covering the acute and convalescent phases of COVID-19 were provided by collaborators in the United States, Italy and Spain. The repertoires were made available in a free public database intended to serve as a resource for research on the immune response to SARS-CoV-2. The prospective study material was composed of cDNA or gDNA derived from T cells, B-cell-depleted T cells, or PBMCs. Where available, HLA class I and class II types were obtained from metadata supplied by the sample provider rather than from assay-based typing. Samples were obtained from the ongoing ImmuneRACE study (first 160 participants) and from 1,000 to 1,500 subjects provided by 6 global collaborators. The dataset comprised deeply sampled blood TCRbeta repertoires from subjects exposed to, actively infected with, or recovered from COVID-19. Nearly every sample came with metadata listing a de-identified subject ID, COVID-19 status, age in years and sex. General study outcomes and caveats: The amount of clinical and demographic metadata varied by source and participant and was provided uncurated.

Enrolling through a virtual design, the prospective study's participants ranged in age from roughly 18 to 95 years and lived across around 25 United States geographic areas. Cohort assignment in the prospective study relied on participant-reported clinical history from a screening survey and a study questionnaire. For ImmuneRACE Cohort 3, a participant was defined as recovered based on two consecutive negative NP/OP PCR tests, clearance by a healthcare professional, or resolution of symptoms. In the prospective study, mobile phlebotomists collected whole blood, serum and a nasopharyngeal or oropharyngeal swab from each participant. Additional blood draws and questionnaires over an approximately 2-month period could optionally be provided by prospective study participants. Prospective study blood samples were shipped either frozen or at room temperature before DNA extraction. V is pared back by 5 bases and J by 2 bases, with 5 bases lying between the germline termini. CDR1 is given as MGHRA and CDR2 as YSYEKL, both from the germline V gene. The CDR3 holds 12 amino acids from the cysteine to the phenylalanine. Just CDR3 DNA is preserved here, 36 bases in frame from base 1.

TCRbeta CDR3 regions were amplified from genomic DNA using the immunoSEQ Assay, a bias-controlled multiplex PCR. The paper's processing steps were these. Nucleated cell counts per sample were estimated from amplification of reference gene primers within the assay. Sequence reads were collapsed and filtered to measure the absolute abundance of every unique TCRbeta CDR3 rearrangement. For each sample, productive Simpson clonality was calculated by taking the square root of Simpson's diversity index across productive rearrangements. Entries here come from immuneACCESS through TCRdb and include only in-frame sequences with V and J called. Some clones fail to appear in such tables; in the studies checked, an unresolved V gene covers under half of the shortfall, and the cause of the remainder is unknown. For V, J and clone size, that table is used; D and trimming come from the DNA. This sample has roughly 330,000 clones in its table, and about 89% of those were observed once. Of the sample, less than 6% is held by the ten largest clones.

Concerning this clone: It has no known antigen specificity. No per-base quality is available; no much larger clone lies one base away.

This receptor chain uses TRBV4-1 and TRBJ2-3; no D gene call is confident. Sample: PBMCs or T cells enriched from blood (not recorded which). This TCR came from a woman in her twenties or thirties who had recovered from COVID-19. The CDR3 region: CASSGNTDTQYF. The sequenced DNA: TGCGCCAGCAGCGGCAACACAGATACGCAGTATTTT.